A single sample is the source of the 17 T cell receptor beta chains below, sequenced in a study of T cell changes during pregnancy in multiple sclerosis. Assay used: immunoSEQ multiplex PCR; TCRdb lists only in-frame clones, some missing. The sample records approximately 63,000 clones, over 80% being singletons. The sample in question was peripheral blood, obtained in the third trimester of pregnancy. The source is a female donor in good health, enrolled as a control in a pregnancy study.

The genes are TRBV7-9 and TRBJ2-1; 9 nucleotides align to TRBD1. Losses at the gene ends were 3 bases for V and 6 bases for J; bases not matched to a gene: 3. The CDR3 contains 14 residues. Germline assignment: CDR1 SEHNR and CDR2 FQNEAQ (reference sequence). The chain's CDR3 is CASSFGQGINEQFF. The CDR3 nucleotides read TGTGCCAGCAGCTTTGGACAGGGGATCAATGAGCAGTTCTTC.

The V gene is TRBV5-6, the J gene TRBJ2-5; 8 bases map to TRBD2. Germline CDR1 SGHDT, CDR2 YYEEEE. The CDR3 is made up of 17 amino acids. V shed 2 bases, J shed 3 bases, and the junction held 12 bases outside the gene matches. CDR3 coding DNA: TGTGCCAGCAGCTTTGGGTTTGGCGGGGGGCCGAAAGAGACCCAGTACTTC. Its translation is CASSFGFGGGPKETQYF.

The CDR3 spells CASSEMGQTNEKLFF. The CDR3 coding sequence is TGTGCCAGCAGTGAAATGGGACAGACTAATGAAAAACTGTTTTTT. This chain uses TRBV2 with TRBJ1-4, with 7 positions matching TRBD1. Unmatched junction bases numbered 2, after V lost 2 bases and J lost 2 bases. Germline loops: CDR1 SNHLY, CDR2 FYNNEI. The CDR3 loop spans 15 amino acids.

This rearrangement joins TRBV27 to TRBJ2-1, with 8 positions matching TRBD1. Looked up from germline, CDR1 is MNHEY and CDR2 is SMNVEV (reference sequence). J was trimmed by 10 bases and V by 6 bases; bases with no gene match: 11. The CDR3 contains 14 residues. CDR3 protein: CASRDRAAREEQFF. CDR3 DNA: TGTGCCAGCAGGGACAGGGCGGCCCGGGAAGAGCAGTTCTTC.

The chain links TRBV27 to TRBJ2-4, with D perhaps TRBD2 (7 bases). Germline CDR1 MNHEY, CDR2 SMNVEV (reference sequence). The CDR3 consists of 18 residues. V lost 5 bases, J lost 1 base, and 21 bases lay in between. The CDR3 spells CASSPQGGGRGAKNIQYF. For the CDR3, the DNA is TGTGCCAGCAGTCCCCAAGGGGGGGGCAGAGGGGCCAAAAACATTCAGTACTTC.

The V call is TRBV11-2, the J call TRBJ2-7; 7 bases are a match to TRBD1. The CDR3 loop spans 15 amino acids. J was trimmed by 3 bases and V by 5 bases; bases with no gene match: 10. CDR1 SGHAT and CDR2 FQNNGV come from the germline V gene. CDR3 amino acids: CASSPTYRGLYEQYF. The CDR3 nucleotides read TGTGCCAGCAGCCCCACCTACAGGGGCCTCTACGAGCAGTACTTC.

V is TRBV6-1 and J is TRBJ1-2, with no clear D. The V end lost 3 bases, the J end lost 8 bases, and 13 bases lay between the germline ends. Germline-derived CDR1 and CDR2 are MNHNS and SASEGT. The CDR3 consists of 13 residues. The CDR3 spells CASSETASRGYTF. The CDR3 DNA reads as TGTGCCAGCAGTGAGACTGCCTCTAGGGGCTACACCTTC.

J is TRBJ2-3 and V is TRBV9, with 8 bases aligning to TRBD2. Germline trimming cut 2 bases from V and 1 base from J; bases unmatched to any gene: 3. Per the germline V gene, CDR1 is SGDLS and CDR2 is YYNGEE. The CDR3 spans 15 residues. As DNA, the CDR3 is TGTGCCAGCAGCGTTCTACTAGCGGGCACAGATACGCAGTATTTT. This codes for CASSVLLAGTDTQYF.

Written as DNA, the CDR3 is TGTGCCAGCAAGCCACCAGGTTCACCCCTCCACTTT. Translated: CASKPPGSPLHF. The chain recombines TRBV2 with TRBJ1-6; D is ambiguous. V dropped 7 bases and J dropped 9 bases, with 10 bases sitting between them. The CDR3 is 12 amino acids. The germline gives CDR1 SNHLY, CDR2 FYNNEI.

The V and J genes are TRBV10-3 and TRBJ2-2; D remains unclear. This CDR3 contains 15 residues. The germline V gene has CDR1 ENHRY and CDR2 SYGVKD. The V and J ends lost 0 bases and 3 bases respectively, with 8 bases between them. Written as DNA, the CDR3 is TGTGCCATCAGTGAGTCGGGCCCCGACACCGGGGAGCTGTTTTTT. This translates into CAISESGPDTGELFF.

This clone was seen a single time. CDR3 sequence (DNA): TGTGCCAGCTCAACCCGGGGGAGAAGAGCTAGCACAGATACGCAGTATTTT. Amino acid sequence: CASSTRGRRASTDTQYF. The chain recombines TRBV18 with TRBJ2-3, with D possibly matching TRBD2 (6 bases). The V gene lost 5 bases and the J gene lost 0 bases, with 18 bases spanning the gap. Per germline, CDR1 KGHSH and CDR2 LQKENI. CDR3 length: 17 amino acids.

The V gene is TRBV30, the J gene TRBJ1-4; TRBD1 might be the D (5 bases). The CDR3 runs to 15 residues. V shed 8 bases and J shed 5 bases, with 21 bases lying between them. Germline V gene lookup returns CDR1 GTSNPN and CDR2 SVGIG (reference sequence). The CDR3 nucleotides read TGTGCCGCCCGGGGGGTCGGACTTCTGAATGAAAAACTGTTTTTT. Residues: CAARGVGLLNEKLFF.

The chain links TRBV4-3 to TRBJ1-5; 8 nucleotides agree with TRBD1. After removal of 1 base from V and 3 bases from J, the junction contained 2 bases not matched to a gene. Germline V gene sequence: CDR1 LGHNA, CDR2 YSLEER. The CDR3 contains 15 residues. In DNA form, the CDR3 reads TGCGCCAGCAGCCAAGGACAGGGGCTCAATCAGCCCCAGCATTTT. Protein product: CASSQGQGLNQPQHF.

The V and J genes are TRBV2 and TRBJ1-2, with TRBD1 matching over 7 bases. This CDR3 has 14 residues. Trimming removed 4 bases from V and 4 bases from J; junction bases left unmatched: 6. Germline-derived CDR1 and CDR2 are SNHLY and FYNNEI. CDR3 sequence: CASSGTGIAYGYTF. The CDR3 region has the DNA TGTGCCAGCAGTGGGACAGGCATCGCCTATGGCTACACCTTC.

This chain connects TRBV2 to TRBJ1-2, with unresolved D. The germline V and J ends were trimmed by 7 bases and 2 bases, with 11 bases remaining between them. The CDR3 totals 13 residues. The germline CDR1 and CDR2 sequences are SNHLY and FYNNEI. In nucleotides, the CDR3 is TGTGCCAGCACCACAGTCGTCAACTATGGCTACACCTTC. Its translation: CASTTVVNYGYTF.

Of note for this clone: The same CDR3 is also encoded by other DNA sequences in this sample. V usage is TRBV2 and J usage is TRBJ2-3, with D perhaps matching TRBD1 (5 bases). The V gene's germline CDR1 is SNHLY and CDR2 FYNNEI. The CDR3 sequence is 12 residues long. V lost 9 bases to trimming and J lost 6 bases, with 13 bases between them. The CDR3 reads CARGRKGDTQYF. DNA of the CDR3: TGTGCCAGAGGACGGAAGGGGGATACGCAGTATTTT.

This clone was seen a handful of times. CDR3 in amino acids: CASSFAGNIQYF. CDR3 nucleotides: TGTGCCAGCAGCTTCGCGGGGAACATTCAGTACTTC. V is TRBV5-8 and J is TRBJ2-4; a possible D gene is TRBD2 (6 bases). In germline, CDR1 is SGHTS, CDR2 YDEGEE. CDR3 size: 12 residues. V lost 2 bases, J lost 7 bases, and 7 bases lay in between.